The TCR beta chain described here comes from a study of monozygotic twins with inflammatory bowel disease. Points from the study as a whole: Discordant twins had repertoire similarity that did not differ from that of concordant twins, possibly from limited power.

Comment on this clonotype: Its target is unknown.

The CDR3 contains 16 residues. The germline V gene has CDR1 MDHEN and CDR2 SYDVKM. Skipping T cell sorting, the study isolated total RNA directly from whole blood. Two nested PCRs, of approximately 16 and 10 cycles, processed TCRalpha and TCRbeta cDNA. TCRdb reprocessed the 5' RACE reads, keeping one entry per CDR3 protein, no DNA. The table lists roughly 150,000 distinct CDR3 sequences. V usage is TRBV28 and J usage is TRBJ2-6; TCRdb's D call, TRBD2, is unchecked because there is no DNA. The sequence was collected from a human donor with ulcerative colitis or Crohn's disease, or a healthy co-twin of an affected twin (not recorded which). Source material: blood. The CDR3 reads CASSSAHGSGANVLTF.